The 2 T cell receptor beta chains below come from one sample, sequenced in a study of breast tumors, draining lymph nodes, adjacent tissues. Breast cancer patients provided tissue from their axillary draining lymph nodes. In TCRdb, the multiplex PCR reads were re-called with MiXCR into one record per CDR3 protein. The profile shows 80,000 to 130,000 distinct CDR3 sequences, 21% of them singletons. Sequenced sample: axillary lymph node tissue. All receptors derive from a female donor with breast cancer. Some clones in this sample may be carry-over from other donors' samples.

This clonotype was seen more than once but under ten times. V is TRBV19 and J is TRBJ1-4; the D gene is possibly TRBD1 (6 bases). The V and J ends lost 3 bases and 8 bases respectively, with 16 bases between them. The CDR3 runs 15 residues. Germline CDR1 reads LNHDA; CDR2 reads SQIVND (reference sequence). In DNA form, the CDR3 reads TGTGCCAGTAGTATCAGACAGGCAGCCTTCGAAAAACTGTTTTTT. Amino acid sequence: CASSIRQAAFEKLFF.

This clonotype has a count of ten or more. The gene calls are TRBV11-1 and TRBJ2-1, with 9 bases matching TRBD2. The CDR3 sequence is 17 residues long. Germline-derived CDR1 and CDR2 are SGHAT and FQDESV (reference sequence). The V segment lost 4 bases and the J segment 3 bases; nucleotides outside the gene matches: 10. The CDR3 nucleotides read TGTGCCAGCAGCTCCTCCAGATATAGCGGGAGCTACAATGAGCAGTTCTTC. This gives the protein CASSSSRYSGSYNEQFF.